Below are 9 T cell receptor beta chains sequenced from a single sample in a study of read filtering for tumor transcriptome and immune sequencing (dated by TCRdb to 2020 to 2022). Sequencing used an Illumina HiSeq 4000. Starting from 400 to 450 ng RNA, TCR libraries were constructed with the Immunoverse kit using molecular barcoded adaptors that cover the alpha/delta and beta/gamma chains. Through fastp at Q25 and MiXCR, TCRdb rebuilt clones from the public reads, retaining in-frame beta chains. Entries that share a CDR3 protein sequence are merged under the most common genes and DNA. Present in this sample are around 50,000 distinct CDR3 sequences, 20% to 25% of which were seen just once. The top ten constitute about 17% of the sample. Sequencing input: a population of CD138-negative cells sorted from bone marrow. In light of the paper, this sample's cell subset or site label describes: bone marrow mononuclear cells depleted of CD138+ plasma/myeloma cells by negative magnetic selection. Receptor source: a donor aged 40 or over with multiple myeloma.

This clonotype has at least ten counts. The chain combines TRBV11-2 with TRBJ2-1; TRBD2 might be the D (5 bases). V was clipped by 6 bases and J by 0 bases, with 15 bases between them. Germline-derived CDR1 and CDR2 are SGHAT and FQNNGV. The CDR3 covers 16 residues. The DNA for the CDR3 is TGTGCCAGCAGAGTAGCGTTCCAAAGCTCCTACAATGAGCAGTTCTTC. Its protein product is CASRVAFQSSYNEQFF.

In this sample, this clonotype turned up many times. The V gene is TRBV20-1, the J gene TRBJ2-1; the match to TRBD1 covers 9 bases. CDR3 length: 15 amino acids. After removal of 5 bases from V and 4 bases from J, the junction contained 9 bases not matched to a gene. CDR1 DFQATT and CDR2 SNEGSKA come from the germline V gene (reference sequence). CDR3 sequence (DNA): TGCAGTGCTGAGGGCCCGACAGGGGGTTACAATGAGCAGTTCTTC. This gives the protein CSAEGPTGGYNEQFF.

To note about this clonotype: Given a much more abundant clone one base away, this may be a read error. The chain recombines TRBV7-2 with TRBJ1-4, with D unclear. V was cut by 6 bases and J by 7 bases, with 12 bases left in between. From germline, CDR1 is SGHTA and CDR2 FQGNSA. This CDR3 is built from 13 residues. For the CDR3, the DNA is TGTGCCAGCAGTCTTGGCACGGGTGAAAAACTGTTTTTT. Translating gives CASSLGTGEKLFF.

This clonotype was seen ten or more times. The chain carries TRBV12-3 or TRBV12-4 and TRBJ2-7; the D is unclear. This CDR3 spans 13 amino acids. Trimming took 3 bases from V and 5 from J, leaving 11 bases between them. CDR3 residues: CASSFTTFHEQYF. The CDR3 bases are TGTGCCAGCAGTTTTACGACCTTCCACGAGCAGTACTTC.

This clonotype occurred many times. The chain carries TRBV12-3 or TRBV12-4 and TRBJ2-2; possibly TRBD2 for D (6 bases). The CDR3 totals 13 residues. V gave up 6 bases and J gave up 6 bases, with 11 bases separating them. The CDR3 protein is CASRGGGAGELFF. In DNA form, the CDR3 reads TGTGCCAGCAGGGGGGGAGGTGCCGGGGAGCTGTTTTTT.

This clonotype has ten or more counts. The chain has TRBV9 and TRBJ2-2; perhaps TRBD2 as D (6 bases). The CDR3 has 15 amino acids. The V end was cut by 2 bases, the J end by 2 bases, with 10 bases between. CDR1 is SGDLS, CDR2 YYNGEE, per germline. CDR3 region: CASSVGGINTGELFF. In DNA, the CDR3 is TGTGCCAGCAGCGTGGGCGGGATTAACACCGGGGAGCTGTTTTTT.

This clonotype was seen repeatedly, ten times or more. CDR3 in amino acids: CASAHSSGANVLTF. The CDR3 coding sequence is TGTGCCAGCGCCCACAGCTCTGGGGCCAACGTCCTGACTTTC. The chain has TRBV6-5 and TRBJ2-6; the D is unclear. V was trimmed by 8 bases and J by 0 bases, leaving 8 bases between them. The CDR3 is 14 residues long. Germline values: CDR1 MNHEY, CDR2 SVGAGI.

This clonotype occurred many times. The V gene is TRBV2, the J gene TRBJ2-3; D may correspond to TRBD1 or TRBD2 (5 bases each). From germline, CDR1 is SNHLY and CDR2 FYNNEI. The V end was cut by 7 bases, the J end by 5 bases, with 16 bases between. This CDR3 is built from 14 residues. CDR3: CASIGGLQGDTQYF. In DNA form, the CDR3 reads TGTGCCAGCATCGGCGGGCTTCAGGGAGATACGCAGTATTTT.

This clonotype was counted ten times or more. CDR3 coding DNA: TGCAGCGTTTCCAGCGGGGGGGCCGGGGAGCTGTTTTTT. Protein: CSVSSGGAGELFF. V and J are TRBV29-1 and TRBJ2-2, with TRBD2 matching over 10 bases. Losses at the gene ends were 5 bases for V and 6 bases for J; bases not matched to a gene: 3. From germline, CDR1 is SQVTM and CDR2 ANQGSEA. CDR3 size: 13 residues.